These T cell receptor beta chains were read from a single sample in a study of blood T cell repertoires in COVID-19. Clones were sequenced by immunoSEQ multiplex PCR, and TCRdb holds only the in-frame ones, with some missing. The sample records 250,000 to 350,000 clones, around 89% being singletons. Sample: peripheral blood. All receptors come from a man aged 30-40 years with acute or convalescent COVID-19. The CDR3 runs from the conserved cysteine through the conserved F or W. D genes are given only for firm matches. Clone sizes are given selectively: once, few, many, or a class where the clone is expanded.

CDR3 DNA	CDR3 protein	V gene	D gene	J gene	clone size
TGTGCCAGTAGTATCACCTATAATTCACCCCTCCACTTT	CASSITYNSPLHF	TRBV19	NA	TRBJ1-6	NA
TGTGCCAGCGTTCAGGGACACTTCCAAGAGACCCAGTACTTC	CASVQGHFQETQYF	TRBV28	NA	TRBJ2-5	NA
TGCGCCAGCAGCTCCGATGGGACAGGGGGATTGGGGCAGTTCTTC	CASSSDGTGGLGQFF	TRBV5-1	TRBD1	TRBJ2-1	NA
TGCGCCAGCAGCCAAGATAGCGGGACTAGCACAGATACGCAGTATTTT	CASSQDSGTSTDTQYF	TRBV4-1	TRBD2	TRBJ2-3	NA
TGTGCCAGCAGCTACGAGGGCCGCTCTGGGGCCAACGTCCTGACTTTC	CASSYEGRSGANVLTF	TRBV7-9	NA	TRBJ2-6	NA
TGTGCCAGCAGTTACTCCAATTCCCGGGGAGGCTATGGCTACACCTTC	CASSYSNSRGGYGYTF	TRBV6-2/TRBV6-3	NA	TRBJ1-2	NA
TGTGCCTGGAGAGGTCTAGCGGGGCCAGAGACCCAGTACTTC	CAWRGLAGPETQYF	TRBV30	TRBD2	TRBJ2-5	NA
TGTGCCAGCAGTTTACGCCTACTAGCGGGAGATCTCTACGAGCAGTACTTC	CASSLRLLAGDLYEQYF	TRBV28	TRBD2	TRBJ2-7	once
TGTGCCACCAGTGATGGACAGGGGGGCTACACCTTC	CATSDGQGGYTF	TRBV24-1	TRBD1	TRBJ1-2	NA
TGTGCCAGCAGCTCCGGGAACGCGAAGCTCTATGGCTACACCTTC	CASSSGNAKLYGYTF	TRBV11-2	NA	TRBJ1-2	NA
TGTGCCATCAGTGGACAGGGAATTTTAAGTGGAAACACCATATATTTT	CAISGQGILSGNTIYF	TRBV10-3	TRBD1	TRBJ1-3	NA
TGTGCCAGCAGGGATGATATTGAAAAACTGTTTTTT	CASRDDIEKLFF	TRBV19	NA	TRBJ1-4	NA
TGCGCCAGCAGCCCGGGACAGGGGGCGAGGGGCTACACCTTC	CASSPGQGARGYTF	TRBV4-1	TRBD1	TRBJ1-2	NA
TGTACCAGCATGACAGCCGCTAATGAAAAACTGTTTTTT	CTSMTAANEKLFF	TRBV6-5	NA	TRBJ1-4	NA
TGTGCCAGCAGTTCGACAGGGGTACGGAACACTGAAGCTTTCTTT	CASSSTGVRNTEAFF	TRBV6-6	TRBD1	TRBJ1-1	NA
TGTGCCAGCAGCCCGACAGGGGTAGCTTTCTTT	CASSPTGVAFF	TRBV7-2	TRBD1	TRBJ1-1	NA
TGTGCCAGCAGCTTGTGGGGCGACAGAAACTCTGGAAACACCATATATTTT	CASSLWGDRNSGNTIYF	TRBV5-5	NA	TRBJ1-3	NA